The rows below give T cell receptor beta chains drawn from one sample of a study of OX40 agonist ivuxolimab in advanced cancers. TCRdb keeps only in-frame clones here, not all; method: immunoSEQ multiplex PCR. Of about 77,000 clones listed, around 91% are singletons. The sample here was CD4+ or CD8+ T cells sorted from blood, taken in a trial of the OX40 agonist ivuxolimab. These receptors came from an adult with an advanced solid tumor such as melanoma, head and neck, liver or kidney cancer. Both conserved end residues are part of each CDR3. A D gene is named only where the DNA matches it firmly. A row's size may be missing; if present it is once, few, many or a size class.

TRBJ2-6,TRBV5-4,NA,NA,TGTGCCAGCAGCCCCCCGCCGGGCAAATTCTCTGGGGCCAACGTCCTGACTTTC,CASSPPPGKFSGANVLTF
TRBJ2-7,TRBV6-1,NA,TRBD1,TGTGCCAGCGGCGGGACAGGCGGCTACGAGCAGTACTTC,CASGGTGGYEQYF
TRBJ1-1,TRBV28,NA,NA,TGTGCCAGCAGTTTAGGAGGGATCACTGAAGCTTTCTTT,CASSLGGITEAFF
TRBJ2-1,TRBV11-2,NA,TRBD2,TGTGCCAGCAGCTTCGACGGGGGGTTTTACAATGAGCAGTTCTTC,CASSFDGGFYNEQFF
TRBJ2-1,TRBV9,NA,NA,TGTGCCAGCAGTGGTGGGCTAGTAGGCATCGACAATGAGCAGTTCTTC,CASSGGLVGIDNEQFF
TRBJ1-5,TRBV29-1,NA,NA,TGCAGCGTGCGCACCGGGACATTGAATCAGCCCCAGCATTTT,CSVRTGTLNQPQHF
TRBJ1-2,TRBV28,NA,TRBD1,TGTGCCAGCAGGGTTGGAGGGGGCGCGATTTATGGCTACACCTTC,CASRVGGGAIYGYTF
TRBJ2-7,TRBV19,NA,TRBD1,TGTGCCAGTAGTATAGGCCAGGGGGCCGGCTACGAGCAGTACTTC,CASSIGQGAGYEQYF
TRBJ2-1,TRBV7-2,NA,TRBD2,TGTGCCAGCAGCTTATTCTCCTGGACTAGCGGGTTCGGGGAGCAGTTCTTC,CASSLFSWTSGFGEQFF
TRBJ2-7,TRBV7-2,NA,NA,TGTGCCAGCAGCTCACCCCCGGCCTCCTTCCCCTACGAGCAGTACTTC,CASSSPPASFPYEQYF
TRBJ2-1,TRBV19,NA,NA,TGTGCCAGTAGTATAGATCAAGGTAGCGGGCAGTTCTTC,CASSIDQGSGQFF
TRBJ2-3,TRBV5-4,NA,TRBD2,TGTGCCAGCAGCCGGGACTATAGCACAGATACGCAGTATTTT,CASSRDYSTDTQYF
TRBJ2-1,TRBV15,NA,NA,TGTGCCACCAGCAGAGAACCGAGCTCCTACAATGAGCAGTTCTTC,CATSREPSSYNEQFF
TRBJ2-5,TRBV5-1,NA,TRBD1,TGCGCCAGCCGGGTCGAGGGGGCCTTTCAAGAGACCCAGTACTTC,CASRVEGAFQETQYF
TRBJ2-1,TRBV11-3,once,TRBD2,TGTGCCAGCAGGGAGAGCGGGAGGTATGAGCAGTTCTTC,CASRESGRYEQFF
TRBJ2-2,TRBV10-3,NA,TRBD1,TGTGCCATCAGCCCCCGGACAGGAGAAGGGGAGCTGTTTTTT,CAISPRTGEGELFF
TRBJ2-2,TRBV10-1,NA,NA,TGCGCCAGCAGTGTCGTTGGACTCCTTAACACCGGGGAGCTGTTTTTT,CASSVVGLLNTGELFF
TRBJ1-5,TRBV28,NA,NA,TGTGCCGCTAATCAGGGCAGGGGCAATCAGCCCCAGCATTTT,CAANQGRGNQPQHF
TRBJ1-5,TRBV6-5,NA,NA,TGTGCCAGCAGCGTCGAATTGGATCAGCCCCAGCATTTT,CASSVELDQPQHF
TRBJ2-7,TRBV5-4,NA,NA,TGTGCCAGCAGCTTGGAACGGGTCCAGGTCGAGCAGTACTTC,CASSLERVQVEQYF
TRBJ2-4,TRBV4-3,once,NA,TGCGCCAGCAGCGCGGACATAGGGGCGAACATTCAGTACTTC,CASSADIGANIQYF
TRBJ2-3,TRBV21-1,NA,NA,TGTGCCAGCAGCCCGCGACCCCGGGATACGCAGTATTTT,CASSPRPRDTQYF
TRBJ2-5,TRBV28,NA,TRBD1,TGTGCCAGCAGTCCGGGACAGCTCAGGGAGACCCAGTACTTC,CASSPGQLRETQYF
TRBJ2-1,TRBV29-1,once,NA,TGCAGCGTTGGGGGTATGGCGGACAGACCCTACAATGAGCAGTTCTTC,CSVGGMADRPYNEQFF
TRBJ1-2,TRBV13,NA,NA,TGTGCCAGCAGCTTAGACACGCTTGCAGGACGCGGTGGCTACACCTTC,CASSLDTLAGRGGYTF
TRBJ1-3,TRBV6-5,NA,NA,TGTGCCAGCAGTTCCCCACTACTCTCTGGAAACACCATATATTTT,CASSSPLLSGNTIYF
TRBJ2-7,TRBV5-1,once,TRBD2,TGCGCCAGCAGCTTGACTAGCGGGGGACACGAGCAGTACTTC,CASSLTSGGHEQYF
TRBJ1-1,TRBV7-8,NA,NA,TGTGCCAGCAGCCGGACCCGGGACACTGAAGCTTTCTTT,CASSRTRDTEAFF
TRBJ1-1,TRBV2,NA,NA,TGTGCCAGCAGAGACACTCGAGGAGGTGAAGCTTTCTTT,CASRDTRGGEAFF
TRBJ2-7,TRBV27,NA,TRBD2,TGTGCCAGCAGTTTAAGGCGGGGGTCTTACGAGCAGTACTTC,CASSLRRGSYEQYF
TRBJ2-7,TRBV4-2,NA,NA,TGTGCCAGCAGCCAAGCCTTGGGGGGCCTTCATTCCTACGAGCAGTACTTC,CASSQALGGLHSYEQYF
TRBJ2-5,TRBV12-5,NA,NA,TGTGCTAGTGGTCCCTTCGGAGGGGTAGGGGAGACCCAGTACTTC,CASGPFGGVGETQYF
TRBJ1-5,TRBV10-3,NA,NA,TGTGCCACGACCCTTGGCAGGGGCAATCAGCCCCAGCATTTT,CATTLGRGNQPQHF